This TCR beta chain comes out of a study of cytomegalovirus exposure and HLA in healthy donors. General observations from the study: In a later analysis, specific HLA alleles were associated with under 20,000 TCR beta sequences at a 0.05 false discovery rate.

Details on this clone: The antigen remains unidentified.

Germline lookup yields CDR1 SGHTA and CDR2 FQGNSA. The CDR3 covers 15 residues. Germline trimming cut 6 bases from V and 2 bases from J; bases unmatched to any gene: 5. Amplification used 60 Vbeta primers and 13 Jbeta primers. Produced via immunoSEQ multiplex PCR; TCRdb's table is partial and in-frame only. The sample lists over 95,000 clones, 70% to 80% occurring once. V and J are TRBV7-2 and TRBJ2-7; 12 nucleotides match TRBD2. Material: PBMCs. The sequence was collected from a woman aged 40 to 55 in good health and CMV-seropositive. This chain's CDR3 is CASSRASGGAYEQYF. CDR3 in DNA: TGTGCCAGCAGTCGTGCTAGCGGGGGGGCCTACGAGCAGTACTTC.